This entry is about one TCR beta chain. Antigen unknown. These data come from a study of T cell repertoires in cytomegalovirus infection. From the reads, TCRdb called clonotypes with MiXCR, one entry per CDR3 protein. The sample lists 300,000 to 400,000 distinct CDR3 sequences, approximately 25% occurring once. The CDR3 covers 16 residues. Germline loops: CDR1 SGHVS, CDR2 FQNEAQ. Trimming removed 5 bases from V and 0 bases from J, with 11 bases in between. The receptor was derived from a human donor in good health (CMV status not recorded). Some clones in this sample may be carry-over from other donors' samples. The chain combines TRBV7-8 with TRBJ2-6, with D unclear. Source: cultured PBMCs, taken from culture after CMV antigen stimulation. This CDR3 is CASSKFENSGANVLTF. The CDR3 DNA sequence: TGTGCCAGCAGCAAATTCGAGAACTCTGGGGCCAACGTCCTGACTTTC.